One TCR beta chain is described in this entry. The data were obtained in a study of blood T cell repertoires in COVID-19. Study-level background: The United States, Italy and Spain supplied acute and convalescent COVID-19 samples. PBMCs, B-cell-depleted T cells, or T cells were the source of the cDNA or gDNA that made up the material.

In the source study's methods: Scientists estimated how many nucleated cells there were by amplifying reference gene primers. Libraries were prepared by immunoSEQ multiplex PCR; TCRdb keeps only in-frame clonotypes and omits some of them. V, J and clone size derive from that table, while D and trimming were established from the DNA sequence. The sample carries 200,000 to 250,000 clones, 80% to 90% recorded once. The CDR3 length is 15 residues. In germline, CDR1 is SEHNR, CDR2 FQNEAQ (reference sequence). The V end lost 3 bases, the J end lost 4 bases, and 12 bases lay between the germline ends. Enrolled during active infection, Seattle patients were then followed longitudinally.

This clonotype was sampled from a man aged 25-40 years with COVID-19, enrolled during active disease. This sequence joins TRBV7-9 and TRBJ2-2; TRBD2 might be the D (6 bases). Sample: peripheral blood. The CDR3 DNA reads TGTGCCAGCAGCTTGGGGGGAGTGGGCACCGGGGAGCTGTTTTTT. It encodes CASSLGGVGTGELFF.